One and the same sample provided the 32 T cell receptor beta chains below, sequenced in a study of shared T cell receptors in the human thymus. Sequencing was performed with immunoSEQ multiplex PCR; in TCRdb, only in-frame clones are kept and a portion is missing. The table includes 500,000 to 850,000 clones, 70% to 90% detected once. These data were also reused for a study on human thymus T cells.

Sequencing was performed on thymocytes. These TCRs come from a boy younger than two with a congenital heart defect.

This clone was observed a single time. The chain combines TRBV6-5 with TRBJ2-2; D remains ambiguous. From germline, CDR1 is MNHEY and CDR2 SVGAGI. This CDR3 is built from 15 residues. V was clipped by 5 bases and J by 5 bases, with 15 bases between them. The CDR3 spells CASSPHVTRTGELFF. For the CDR3, the DNA is TGTGCCAGCAGTCCCCACGTTACTCGGACCGGGGAGCTGTTTTTT.

The chain is built from TRBV28 and TRBJ2-7; 10 bases are a match to TRBD1. Trimming cost V 10 bases and J 2 bases; bases outside gene matches: 11. The length of the CDR3 is 15 residues. Germline V lookup: CDR1 MDHEN, CDR2 SYDVKM. CDR3 residues: CATHPRTGGAYEQYF. The CDR3 bases are TGTGCCACCCACCCCCGGACAGGGGGTGCCTACGAGCAGTACTTC.

In DNA form, the CDR3 reads TGTGCCAGCAGCCAATGCAGGTACTACAATGAGCAGTTCTTC. Translated: CASSQCRYYNEQFF. V and J are TRBV13 and TRBJ2-1; D is unresolved. V was shortened by 5 bases and J by 3 bases, with 11 bases between the two germline ends. This CDR3 region has 14 residues. Looked up from germline, CDR1 is PRHDT and CDR2 is FYEKMQ (reference sequence).

This clone appeared a single time. The chain is built from TRBV4-2 and TRBJ1-5; D is possibly TRBD1 (6 bases). Germline CDR1 and CDR2: LGHNA and YNFKEQ. V dropped 1 base and J dropped 6 bases, with 10 bases sitting between them. The CDR3 consists of 14 residues. The CDR3 protein is CASSQVIRGQPQHF. The CDR3 coding sequence is TGTGCCAGCAGCCAAGTGATCAGGGGTCAGCCCCAGCATTTT.

On this clone: The sample holds other DNA sequences that translate to the same CDR3. V is TRBV4-2 and J is TRBJ1-6, with D possibly being TRBD1 (5 bases). Germline V gene lookup returns CDR1 LGHNA and CDR2 YNFKEQ. Trimming shortened V by 4 bases and J by 10 bases, and 29 bases separated the two germline ends. This CDR3 comprises 19 residues. The CDR3 region is CASSPRPPDSPFVLSPLHF. CDR3 nucleotide sequence: TGTGCCAGCAGCCCCCGTCCACCCGACAGCCCCTTCGTACTCTCACCCCTCCACTTT.

The rearrangement links TRBV5-1 to TRBJ1-1; D call uncertain. Germline lookup yields CDR1 SGHRS and CDR2 YFSETQ. CDR3 length equals 15 residues. Between the trimmed V and J ends, which lost 4 bases and 0 bases, there was a span of 13 bases. CDR3 region: CASSPRTELNTEAFF. The CDR3 DNA reads as TGCGCCAGCAGCCCACGAACCGAGTTGAACACTGAAGCTTTCTTT.

The V call is TRBV5-5, the J call TRBJ1-1; 7 positions match TRBD1. CDR1 is SGHKS and CDR2 is YYEKEE in the germline V gene (reference sequence). The CDR3 totals 15 residues. Losses at the gene ends were 6 bases for V and 1 base for J; bases not matched to a gene: 9. The CDR3 sequence is CASNYSTGTNTEAFF. Here the CDR3 DNA reads TGTGCCAGCAACTACTCGACAGGGACGAACACTGAAGCTTTCTTT. The full variable domain, in which reference TRBV5-5 and TRBJ1-1 provide the parts outside the CDR3, is DAGVTQSPTHLIKTRGQQVTLRCSPISGHKSVSWYQQVLGQGPQFIFQYYEKEERGRGNFPDRFSARQFPNYSSELNVNALLLGDSALYLCASNYSTGTNTEAFFGQGTRLTVV.

The chain carries TRBV7-2 and TRBJ2-4; D not resolved. This CDR3 is built from 16 residues. V was cut by 4 bases and J by 1 base, with 14 bases left in between. The germline V gene encodes CDR1 SGHTA and CDR2 FQGNSA. CDR3 coding DNA: TGTGCCAGCAGCTCCGAACTTCCCTCGGCCAAAAACATTCAGTACTTC. This gives the protein CASSSELPSAKNIQYF.

The J gene is TRBJ1-4, the V gene TRBV28; D uncertain. This CDR3 comprises 17 residues. V lost 3 bases, J lost 0 bases, and 14 bases lay in between. Germline V gene sequence: CDR1 MDHEN, CDR2 SYDVKM. This CDR3 is CASSFTQSGATNEKLFF. For the CDR3, the DNA is TGTGCCAGCAGTTTTACTCAATCGGGTGCAACTAATGAAAAACTGTTTTTT.

This clone showed up just once. The chain recombines TRBV27 with TRBJ2-1; 9 bases are a match to TRBD1. After removal of 6 bases from V and 3 bases from J, the junction contained 12 bases not matched to a gene. Germline V gene lookup returns CDR1 MNHEY and CDR2 SMNVEV (reference sequence). This CDR3 is 17 amino acids long. The CDR3 nucleotides read TGTGCCAGCAGACCACTGAGCCGGGACAGGGACTACAATGAGCAGTTCTTC. Its protein product is CASRPLSRDRDYNEQFF.

The rearrangement uses TRBV19 and TRBJ1-5, with no clear D. This CDR3 region has 15 residues. The V gene's germline CDR1 is LNHDA and CDR2 SQIVND (reference sequence). V was shortened by 2 bases and J by 0 bases, with 8 bases between the two germline ends. CDR3 in amino acids: CASSIFVYSNQPQHF. The CDR3 DNA follows: TGTGCCAGTAGTATATTTGTTTATAGCAATCAGCCCCAGCATTTT.

This clone was observed once. The chain has TRBV29-1 and TRBJ1-1; D possibly corresponds to TRBD1 (6 bases). Trimming took off 5 bases at V and 7 bases at J, with 14 bases between the two ends. Germline CDR1 is SQVTM and CDR2 is ANQGSEA. There are 12 residues in the CDR3. CDR3 amino acids: CSVNRDFGEAFF. The CDR3 DNA follows: TGCAGCGTTAACAGGGATTTCGGTGAAGCTTTCTTT. The whole variable domain, filled in from reference TRBV29-1 and TRBJ1-1, reads SAVISQKPSRDICQRGTSLTIQCQVDSQVTMMFWYRQQPGQSLTLIATANQGSEATYESGFVIDKFPISRPNLTFSTLTVSNMSPEDSSIYLCSVNRDFGEAFFGQGTRLTVV.

V and J are TRBV9 and TRBJ1-1, with D perhaps matching TRBD1 (6 bases). This CDR3 has 14 residues. The germline CDR1 and CDR2 sequences are SGDLS and YYNGEE. Trimming shortened V by 2 bases and J by 2 bases, and 10 bases separated the two germline ends. The CDR3 protein is CASSVRTANTEAFF. In DNA form, the CDR3 reads TGTGCCAGCAGCGTCCGGACAGCAAACACTGAAGCTTTCTTT. The whole variable domain, filled in from reference TRBV9 and TRBJ1-1, reads DSGVTQTPKHLITATGQRVTLRCSPRSGDLSVYWYQQSLDQGLQFLIQYYNGEERAKGNILERFSAQQFPDLHSELNLSSLELGDSALYFCASSVRTANTEAFFGQGTRLTVV.

This chain links TRBV30 with TRBJ2-7; 7 nucleotides match TRBD1. Losses at the gene ends were 2 bases for V and 3 bases for J; bases not matched to a gene: 7. Germline CDR1 and CDR2: GTSNPN and SVGIG (reference sequence). This CDR3 comprises 14 residues. The CDR3 DNA reads as TGTGCCTGGAGTACCGGGACAGCTCGCTACGAGCAGTACTTC. Translated: CAWSTGTARYEQYF.

The chain carries TRBV15 and TRBJ1-5, with D possibly TRBD1 on 5 matching bases. This CDR3 is built from 21 residues. V was shortened by 1 base and J by 0 bases, with 25 bases between the two germline ends. Looked up from germline, CDR1 is LNHNV and CDR2 is YYDKDF (reference sequence). The CDR3 nucleotides read TGTGCCACCAGCAGAGTAATCGATACAGGCAGAAGGACTAGTAGCAATCAGCCCCAGCATTTT. Amino acids: CATSRVIDTGRRTSSNQPQHF.

J is TRBJ1-2 and V is TRBV6-5; no firm D call. Germline lookup yields CDR1 MNHEY and CDR2 SVGAGI. This CDR3 spans 15 amino acids. The germline V and J ends were trimmed by 0 bases and 3 bases, with 11 bases remaining between them. CDR3 loop: CASSYSSRRDYGYTF. The CDR3 nucleotides are TGTGCCAGCAGTTACTCGAGTAGGAGGGACTATGGCTACACCTTC.

This rearrangement joins TRBV11-2 to TRBJ2-2, with a possible D match to TRBD1 (6 bases). The CDR3 has 14 residues. Germline values: CDR1 SGHAT, CDR2 FQNNGV. Between the trimmed V and J ends, which lost 8 bases and 3 bases, there was a span of 13 bases. CDR3 bases: TGTGCCAGCGCCCAAACAGGGTACACCGGGGAGCTGTTTTTT. As protein: CASAQTGYTGELFF.

V and J are TRBV14 and TRBJ2-7, with TRBD2 matching over 7 bases. Germline V gives CDR1 SGHDN, CDR2 FVKESK. After removal of 2 bases from V and 3 bases from J, the junction contained 13 bases not matched to a gene. This CDR3 is built from 17 residues. CDR3 nucleotide sequence: TGTGCCAGCAGCCAAATTCTGCCGGGCGGGGGTCGCTACGAGCAGTACTTC. Translation: CASSQILPGGGRYEQYF. The whole variable domain, filled in from reference TRBV14 and TRBJ2-7, reads EAGVTQFPSHSVIEKGQTVTLRCDPISGHDNLYWYRRVMGKEIKFLLHFVKESKQDESGMPNNRFLAERTGGTYSTLKVQPAELEDSGVYFCASSQILPGGGRYEQYFGPGTRLTVT.

V gene TRBV11-2 combines with J gene TRBJ2-7; D is ambiguous. Germline CDR1 reads SGHAT; CDR2 reads FQNNGV. Trimming shortened V by 1 base and J by 0 bases, and 16 bases separated the two germline ends. The CDR3 sequence is 17 residues long. DNA for the CDR3: TGTGCCAGCAGCTTAGTCCATAACCCCTGGAGCTCCTACGAGCAGTACTTC. It specifies CASSLVHNPWSSYEQYF.

The chain is built from TRBV23-1 and TRBJ2-7; 9 nucleotides match TRBD1. TRBV23-1 is filed as an ORF, its function uncertain. CDR3 length: 18 residues. The ends lost 3 bases at V and 1 base at J; junction bases unmatched: 13. This CDR3 reads CASSHSPGTGPHSYEQYF. The CDR3 DNA is TGCGCCAGCAGTCATTCCCCCGGGACAGGGCCCCATTCCTACGAGCAGTACTTC.

The V gene is TRBV5-4, the J gene TRBJ2-1, with 7 bases matching TRBD1. This CDR3 has 17 amino acids. From germline, CDR1 is SGHNT and CDR2 YYREEE (reference sequence). V was clipped by 3 bases and J by 8 bases; unmatched bases: 17. CDR3 region: CASSSADRPPPEYEQFF. CDR3 coding DNA: TGTGCCAGCAGCTCCGCGGACAGGCCACCCCCTGAATATGAGCAGTTCTTC.

V usage is TRBV6-1 and J usage is TRBJ1-2; 9 bases are shared with TRBD1. Germline-derived CDR1 and CDR2 are MNHNS and SASEGT. CDR3 size: 18 residues. Losses at the gene ends were 2 bases for V and 1 base for J; bases not matched to a gene: 11. CDR3 coding DNA: TGTGCCAGCAGTGAAACCCACAGGGGGCGCATCGGTAACTATGGCTACACCTTC. The encoded protein is CASSETHRGRIGNYGYTF.

The chain uses TRBV28 and TRBJ2-2, with 11 positions matching TRBD1. CDR1 and CDR2 (germline): MDHEN, SYDVKM. Trimming at V came to 5 bases and at J to 0 bases, leaving 11 bases not matched to a gene. The CDR3 contains 19 residues. CDR3 loop: CASSPRTGGSDPNTGELFF. The CDR3 DNA reads as TGTGCCAGCAGTCCTCGGACAGGGGGCAGTGACCCGAACACCGGGGAGCTGTTTTTT.

This rearrangement joins TRBV9 to TRBJ1-2; D gene uncertain. The germline gives CDR1 SGDLS, CDR2 YYNGEE. Trimming left V 2 bases short and J 5 bases short, with 13 bases between. There are 14 residues in the CDR3. The CDR3 here is CASSVGSGRYGYTF. The CDR3 DNA follows: TGTGCCAGCAGCGTTGGGTCCGGGAGGTATGGCTACACCTTC.

The chain uses TRBV7-3 and TRBJ2-1, with TRBD1 matching 9 bases. The CDR3 is 16 amino acids. The J segment lost 5 bases and the V segment lost 4 bases, leaving 9 bases of the junction unmatched. From germline, CDR1 is SGHTA and CDR2 FQGTGA. The CDR3: CASSSMPGQGHNEQFF. As DNA, the CDR3 is TGTGCCAGCAGCTCGATGCCGGGACAGGGCCACAATGAGCAGTTCTTC.

The gene calls are TRBV2 and TRBJ2-7, with a possible D match to TRBD1 (5 bases). This CDR3 contains 14 residues. V was trimmed by 2 bases and J by 4 bases, leaving 12 bases between them. Germline V gene sequence: CDR1 SNHLY, CDR2 FYNNEI. CDR3 nucleotides: TGTGCCAGCAGTGAACAGGGTAGAAGTTACGAGCAGTACTTC. Translating gives CASSEQGRSYEQYF.

This clone was recorded once. This sequence joins TRBV7-2 and TRBJ1-2, with D unresolved. The CDR3 runs to 12 residues. The V end was cut by 1 base, the J end by 5 bases, with 5 bases between. The germline CDR1 and CDR2 sequences are SGHTA and FQGNSA. The CDR3 reads CASSLGEYGYTF. In DNA form, the CDR3 reads TGTGCCAGCAGCTTAGGCGAGTATGGCTACACCTTC.

This clone came up once. In DNA, the CDR3 is TGTGCCAGCAGCTTAAGGCGGGCCACCTACGAGCAGTACTTC. Amino acid sequence: CASSLRRATYEQYF. The rearrangement joins TRBV7-2 to TRBJ2-7, with D perhaps matching TRBD2 (5 bases). CDR1 SGHTA and CDR2 FQGNSA come from the germline V gene. The CDR3 is made up of 14 amino acids. Trimming shortened V by 2 bases and J by 2 bases, and 10 bases separated the two germline ends. Drawing the rest from reference TRBV7-2 and TRBJ2-7, the complete variable domain is GAGVSQSPSNKVTEKGKDVELRCDPISGHTALYWYRQSLGQGLEFLIYFQGNSAPDKSGLPSDRFSAERTGGSVSTLTIQRTQQEDSAVYLCASSLRRATYEQYFGPGTRLTVT.

The V gene is TRBV28, the J gene TRBJ1-2; 12 bases are a match to TRBD1. V lost 5 bases to trimming and J lost 8 bases; unmatched junction nucleotides: 15. The CDR3 loop spans 17 amino acids. Germline V CDR1 and CDR2: MDHEN, SYDVKM. In DNA form, the CDR3 reads TGTGCCAGCAGTCCCCTCCGGGACAGGGGGCCGGTGGACGGCTACACCTTC. Translation: CASSPLRDRGPVDGYTF.

The J gene is TRBJ2-7, the V gene TRBV29-1; 7 positions match TRBD2. Per germline, CDR1 SQVTM and CDR2 ANQGSEA. The CDR3 runs to 14 residues. The V gene end was trimmed by 4 bases and the J gene end by 3 bases; junction bases not matched to a gene: 9. DNA of the CDR3: TGCAGCGTTGCGCATGCGGGAGAAAACTACGAGCAGTACTTC. Translated: CSVAHAGENYEQYF.

The chain carries TRBV5-1 and TRBJ1-1; the D gene is possibly TRBD1 (6 bases). The CDR3 totals 17 residues. Germline V CDR1 and CDR2: SGHRS, YFSETQ. V was clipped by 5 bases and J by 0 bases, with 20 bases between them. CDR3 bases: TGCGCCAGCAGGAAACAGGGTGGGGGAGCCATGAACACTGAAGCTTTCTTT. It is translated as CASRKQGGGAMNTEAFF. The variable domain in full, with the rest retrieved from reference TRBV5-1 and TRBJ1-1, is KAGVTQTPRYLIKTRGQQVTLSCSPISGHRSVSWYQQTPGQGLQFLFEYFSETQRNKGNFPGRFSGRQFSNSRSEMNVSTLELGDSALYLCASRKQGGGAMNTEAFFGQGTRLTVV.

The J gene is TRBJ1-5, the V gene TRBV27, with D tentatively TRBD1 (5 bases). The V end lost 0 bases, the J end lost 2 bases, and 14 bases lay between the germline ends. This CDR3 comprises 17 residues. The germline CDR1 and CDR2 sequences are MNHEY and SMNVEV (reference sequence). The CDR3 reads CASSLSFSGLGNQPQHF. CDR3 DNA: TGTGCCAGCAGTTTATCGTTCTCAGGGCTGGGCAATCAGCCCCAGCATTTT.